A single T cell receptor beta chain is shown here with its context. Its antigen remains unknown. Every one of the patients relapsed after autologous stem cell transplantation (brentuximab vedotin exposure was variable). The sample belongs to a study of PD-1 blockade in classical Hodgkin lymphoma. Regarding the study as a whole: Newly diagnosed patients had baseline TCR diversity that was reportedly lower than that of healthy donors. Partial responders and progressors had significantly lower baseline TCR diversity.

Produced via immunoSEQ multiplex PCR; TCRdb's table is partial and in-frame only. This table holds about 110,000 clones, 80% to 90% found once. This CDR3 spans 13 amino acids. In germline, CDR1 is MNHNS, CDR2 SASEGT. This sample comprised peripheral blood mononuclear cells (PBMCs), obtained before the second cycle of nivolumab. This TCR derives from a human donor with classical Hodgkin lymphoma. The chain joins TRBV6-1 to TRBJ2-5, with 7 positions matching TRBD2. The DNA end lines up better with TRBJ2-7; the J call may be wrong. The CDR3 protein is CASSSGTSYEQYF. CDR3 DNA: TGTGCCAGCTCGAGCGGGACTTCCTACGAGCAGTACTTC.